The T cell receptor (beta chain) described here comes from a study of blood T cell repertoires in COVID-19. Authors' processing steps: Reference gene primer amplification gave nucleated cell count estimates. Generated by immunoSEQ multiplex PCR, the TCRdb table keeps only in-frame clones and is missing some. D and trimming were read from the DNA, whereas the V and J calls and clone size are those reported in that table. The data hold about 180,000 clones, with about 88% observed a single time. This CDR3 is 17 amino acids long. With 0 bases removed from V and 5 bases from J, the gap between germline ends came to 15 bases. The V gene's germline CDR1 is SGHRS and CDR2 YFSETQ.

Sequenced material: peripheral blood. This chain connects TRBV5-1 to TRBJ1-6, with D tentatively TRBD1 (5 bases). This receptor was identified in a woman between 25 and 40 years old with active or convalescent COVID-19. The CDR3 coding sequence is TGCGCCAGCAGCTTGGCAGGTGGGGACTCTAATAATTCACCCCTCCACTTT. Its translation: CASSLAGGDSNNSPLHF. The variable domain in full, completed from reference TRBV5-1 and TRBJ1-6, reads KAGVTQTPRYLIKTRGQQVTLSCSPISGHRSVSWYQQTPGQGLQFLFEYFSETQRNKGNFPGRFSGRQFSNSRSEMNVSTLELGDSALYLCASSLAGGDSNNSPLHFGNGTRLTVT.